The clone carrying this T cell receptor beta chain was detected a few times. The antigen is undetermined. The data are from a study of response to subunit inactivated influenza vaccine. Germline-derived CDR1 and CDR2 are ENHRY and SYGVKD. The CDR3 is made up of 15 amino acids. With 5 bases clipped from V and 2 bases from J, the junction kept 3 bases outside the gene matches. Overall study findings and caveats: The authors offered the suggestion that each seasonal influenza vaccination recruits few new T cells.

TCRdb re-derived calls from the RT-PCR reads in MiXCR, one entry per CDR3 protein. The sample includes a few hundred thousand distinct CDR3 sequences, about 15% of them seen just once. The rearrangement joins TRBV10-3 to TRBJ2-1; TRBD1 agrees at 10 bases. The material sequenced was PBMCs from blood, taken approximately 12 days after vaccination. This sequence was found in a man between 45 and 60 years old who received an inactivated influenza vaccine. In DNA, the CDR3 is TGTGCCATCAGTTCAGGACAGGGGGCCTACAATGAGCAGTTCTTC. Amino acids: CAISSGQGAYNEQFF.